Each of the 4 T cell receptor beta chains below was sequenced from the same sample in a study of shared clonotypes between healthy human individuals. The protocol was immunoSEQ multiplex PCR, while the TCRdb copy is restricted to in-frame clones and leaves out a portion. The sample holds about 2 million clones, approximately 94% seen once. Positively selected for CCR7, the CD45RO-negative cells used as naive CD8 cells excluded terminally differentiated effector memory CD45RA+ cells. The specimen sequenced was naive CD8+ T cells sorted from blood. The receptors shown here come from a man between 18 and 29 years old in good health.

The chain recombines TRBV29-1 with TRBJ2-2; 11 nucleotides agree with TRBD1. V was clipped by 7 bases and J by 3 bases; unmatched bases: 7. In germline, CDR1 is SQVTM, CDR2 ANQGSEA. The CDR3 consists of 15 residues. The CDR3 bases are TGCAGCGCTAGGGGACAGGGGGATCACACCGGGGAGCTGTTTTTT. Its protein product is CSARGQGDHTGELFF.

CDR3 nucleotides: TGTGCCAGCAGGCCCAAGGAGGAGCAGTTCTTC. Protein product: CASRPKEEQFF. The chain uses TRBV6-1 and TRBJ2-1; D gene unclear. This CDR3 contains 11 residues. The ends were cut back, 6 bases at V and 10 bases at J, with 10 bases in the middle. Germline CDR1 reads MNHNS; CDR2 reads SASEGT.

This rearrangement joins TRBV6-5 to TRBJ2-1; the D call may be TRBD1 or TRBD2 (5 bases each). The CDR3 contains 14 residues. Germline V gene sequence: CDR1 MNHEY, CDR2 SVGAGI. V shed 0 bases and J shed 5 bases, with 8 bases lying between them. CDR3 coding DNA: TGTGCCAGCAGTTACTCGGGGACGCACAATGAGCAGTTCTTC. As protein: CASSYSGTHNEQFF.

The V gene is TRBV6-5, the J gene TRBJ2-1; unclear D gene. Trimming took off 6 bases at V and 9 bases at J, with 18 bases between the two ends. Germline V lookup: CDR1 MNHEY, CDR2 SVGAGI. CDR3 length equals 14 residues. In nucleotides, the CDR3 is TGTGCCAGCAGCCAGACCCACTTTTCGCCTGAGCAGTTCTTC. Amino acid sequence: CASSQTHFSPEQFF.